Below, one T cell receptor (beta chain) is given with its context. Authors' analysis steps: Estimation of nucleated cell counts was performed using reference gene primer amplification. Sequencing was performed with immunoSEQ multiplex PCR; in TCRdb, only in-frame clones are kept and a portion is missing. Clonal size and the V and J genes are those of that table, whereas D and trimming came from the DNA. The table records 240,000 or so clones, around 87% of them present only once. The source of the sample is a study of blood T cell repertoires in COVID-19. On the study more broadly: Acute and convalescent COVID-19 specimens originated in the United States, Italy and Spain. PBMCs, B-cell-depleted T cells, or T cells provided the cDNA or gDNA that made up the material.

Participant ages covered about 18 to 89 years across 24 US areas. This CDR3 region has 16 residues. Germline values: CDR1 SNHLY, CDR2 FYNNEI. The ends lost 6 bases at V and 6 bases at J; junction bases unmatched: 10. The origin of this receptor is a woman aged 40 to 55 with acute COVID-19. This rearrangement joins TRBV2 to TRBJ2-1; TRBD2 aligns across 11 bases. What was sequenced was PBMCs or T cells enriched from blood (not recorded which). The CDR3 coding sequence is TGTGCCAGCAGCGAGACAGGGGGACTAGCGGTCAATGAGCAGTTCTTC. It encodes CASSETGGLAVNEQFF.